This T cell receptor beta chain comes out of a study of T cell responses to AZD1222 COVID-19 vaccine. The CDR3 has 13 amino acids. The V and J ends lost 3 bases and 6 bases respectively, with 10 bases between them. Germline CDR1 reads SGHVS; CDR2 reads FQNEAQ. The data were produced by immunoSEQ multiplex PCR, yet TCRdb's version contains in-frame clones alone and is incomplete. The data show 100,000 to 120,000 clones, 85% to 90% seen once. Sequencing used peripheral blood, obtained on day 0 of AZD1222 vaccination. The rearrangement links TRBV7-8 to TRBJ2-3, with D uncertain. The sequence was collected from an adult in good health. CDR3 sequence (DNA): TGTGCCAGCAGCTTCGAGGCCCGGGATACGCAGTATTTT. Amino acids: CASSFEARDTQYF.